A single sample is the source of the 3 T cell receptor beta chains below, sequenced in a study of blood T cell repertoires in COVID-19. This table comes from immunoSEQ multiplex PCR, and its TCRdb copy is limited to in-frame clones, with some not included. The data contain 230,000 or so clones, roughly 84% of them seen just once; the ten biggest clones take up 1.9%. Material: peripheral blood. The receptors were sampled from a man in his forties with active or convalescent COVID-19.

The chain links TRBV29-1 to TRBJ1-2; 10 nucleotides line up with TRBD1. Germline CDR1 reads SQVTM; CDR2 reads ANQGSEA. Unmatched junction bases numbered 3, after V lost 6 bases and J lost 11 bases. This CDR3 region has 10 residues. CDR3 region: CSVDRGEYTF. The CDR3 DNA reads as TGCAGCGTGGACAGGGGGGAGTACACCTTC.

The chain combines TRBV7-9 with TRBJ2-7; D remains unclear. Trimming removed 5 bases at V and 7 bases at J, with 18 bases between. There are 14 residues in the CDR3. From germline, CDR1 is SEHNR and CDR2 FQNEAQ (reference sequence). Written as DNA, the CDR3 is TGTGCCAGCAGCCCTGCACAGCCGCTACGAGAGCAGTACTTC. It encodes CASSPAQPLREQYF.

The V gene is TRBV7-9, the J gene TRBJ2-4; 10 bases agree with TRBD2. V trimming: 5 bases; J trimming: 0 bases; junction bases outside the gene matches: 7. Germline assignment: CDR1 SEHNR and CDR2 FQNEAQ (reference sequence). The CDR3 is made up of 17 amino acids. The CDR3 DNA reads as TGTGCCAGCAGCCATTTGCTAGCGGGAGAAGCCAAAAACATTCAGTACTTC. Its protein is CASSHLLAGEAKNIQYF.